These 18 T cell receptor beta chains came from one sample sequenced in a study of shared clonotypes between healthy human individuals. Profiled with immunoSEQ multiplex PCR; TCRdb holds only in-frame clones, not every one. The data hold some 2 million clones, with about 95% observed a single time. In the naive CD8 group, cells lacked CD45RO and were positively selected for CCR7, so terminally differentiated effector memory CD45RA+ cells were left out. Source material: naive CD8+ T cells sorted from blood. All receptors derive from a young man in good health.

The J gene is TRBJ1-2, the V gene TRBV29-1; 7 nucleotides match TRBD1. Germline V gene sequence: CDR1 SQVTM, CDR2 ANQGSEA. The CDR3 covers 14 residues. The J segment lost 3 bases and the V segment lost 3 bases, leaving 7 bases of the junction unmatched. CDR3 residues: CSVDESGTDYGYTF. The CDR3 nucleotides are TGCAGCGTTGACGAATCCGGGACAGACTATGGCTACACCTTC.

The CDR3 nucleotides are TGTGCCAGCAGCCCTAGCGGAGGGGCCCACAATGAGCAGTTCTTC. Translating it yields CASSPSGGAHNEQFF. The J gene is TRBJ2-1, the V gene TRBV9; 7 bases line up with TRBD2. From germline, CDR1 is SGDLS and CDR2 YYNGEE. This CDR3 has 15 residues. Trimming cost V 4 bases and J 5 bases; bases outside gene matches: 9.

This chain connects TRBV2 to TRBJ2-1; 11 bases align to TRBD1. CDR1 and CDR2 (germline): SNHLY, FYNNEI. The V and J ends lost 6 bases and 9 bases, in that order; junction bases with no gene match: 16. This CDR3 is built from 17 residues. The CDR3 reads CASRNRFGDRGTGEQFF. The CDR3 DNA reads TGTGCCAGCAGGAACCGGTTTGGGGACAGGGGGACGGGTGAGCAGTTCTTC.

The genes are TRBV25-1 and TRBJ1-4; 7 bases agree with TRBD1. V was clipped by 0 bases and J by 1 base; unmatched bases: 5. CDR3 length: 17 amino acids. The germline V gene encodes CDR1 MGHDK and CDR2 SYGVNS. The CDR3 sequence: CASSEYGGTETNEKLFF. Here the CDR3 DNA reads TGTGCCAGCAGTGAATATGGCGGGACAGAAACTAATGAAAAACTGTTTTTT.

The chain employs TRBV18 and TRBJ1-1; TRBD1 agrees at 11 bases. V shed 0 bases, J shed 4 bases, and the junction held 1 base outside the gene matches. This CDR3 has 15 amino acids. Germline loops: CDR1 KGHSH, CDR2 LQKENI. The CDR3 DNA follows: TGTGCCAGCTCACCACCGGACAGGGGGCTCACTGAAGCTTTCTTT. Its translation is CASSPPDRGLTEAFF.

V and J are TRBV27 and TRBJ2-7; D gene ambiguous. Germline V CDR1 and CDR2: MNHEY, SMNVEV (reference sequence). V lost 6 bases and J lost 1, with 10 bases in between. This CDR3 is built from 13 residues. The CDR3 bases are TGTGCCAGCAGGCAGACTGCTTCCTACGAGCAGTACTTC. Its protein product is CASRQTASYEQYF.

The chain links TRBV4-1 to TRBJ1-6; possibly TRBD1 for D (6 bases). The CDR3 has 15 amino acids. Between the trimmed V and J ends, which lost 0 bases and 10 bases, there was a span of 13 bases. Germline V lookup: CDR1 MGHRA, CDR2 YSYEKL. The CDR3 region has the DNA TGCGCCAGCAGCCAAGAAGGGGGAGGTAACTCACCCCTCCACTTT. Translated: CASSQEGGGNSPLHF.

CDR3 bases: TGTGCCAGCAGCGTAGGAGGACTAGCGGGGTTGGCCTACAATGAGCAGTTCTTC. Protein product: CASSVGGLAGLAYNEQFF. The chain employs TRBV9 and TRBJ2-1, with TRBD2 matching over 12 bases. V shed 0 bases and J 2 bases; nucleotides not matched to a gene: 6. CDR3 size: 18 residues. Per the germline V gene, CDR1 is SGDLS and CDR2 is YYNGEE.

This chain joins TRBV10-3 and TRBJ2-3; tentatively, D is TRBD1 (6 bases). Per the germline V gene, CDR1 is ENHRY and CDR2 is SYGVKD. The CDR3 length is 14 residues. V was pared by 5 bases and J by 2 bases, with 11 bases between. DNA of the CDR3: TGTGCCATCAGTCAGACAGGTAACACAGATACGCAGTATTTT. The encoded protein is CAISQTGNTDTQYF.

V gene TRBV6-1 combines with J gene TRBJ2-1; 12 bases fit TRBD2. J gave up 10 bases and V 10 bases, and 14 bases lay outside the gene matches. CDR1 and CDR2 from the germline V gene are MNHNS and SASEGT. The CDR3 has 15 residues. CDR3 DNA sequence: TGTGCCATAACCAGACTAGCGGGAGATGATTGCGAGCAGTTCTTC. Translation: CAITRLAGDDCEQFF.

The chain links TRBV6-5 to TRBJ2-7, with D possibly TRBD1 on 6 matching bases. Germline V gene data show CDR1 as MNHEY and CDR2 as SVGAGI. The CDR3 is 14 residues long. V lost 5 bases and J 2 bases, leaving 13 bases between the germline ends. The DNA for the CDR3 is TGTGCCAGCAGTCACCAGGGGCCGCCCTACGAGCAGTACTTC. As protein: CASSHQGPPYEQYF.

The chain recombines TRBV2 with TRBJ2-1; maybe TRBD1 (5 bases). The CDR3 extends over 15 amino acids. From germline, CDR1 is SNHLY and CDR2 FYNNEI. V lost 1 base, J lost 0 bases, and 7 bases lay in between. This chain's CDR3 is CASSEDGASYNEQFF. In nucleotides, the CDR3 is TGTGCCAGCAGTGAAGATGGGGCCTCCTACAATGAGCAGTTCTTC.

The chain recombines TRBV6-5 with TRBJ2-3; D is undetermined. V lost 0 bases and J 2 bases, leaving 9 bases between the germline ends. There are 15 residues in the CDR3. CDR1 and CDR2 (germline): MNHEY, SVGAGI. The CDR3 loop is CASSYSSWPTDTQYF. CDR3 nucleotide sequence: TGTGCCAGCAGTTACTCGAGCTGGCCCACAGATACGCAGTATTTT.

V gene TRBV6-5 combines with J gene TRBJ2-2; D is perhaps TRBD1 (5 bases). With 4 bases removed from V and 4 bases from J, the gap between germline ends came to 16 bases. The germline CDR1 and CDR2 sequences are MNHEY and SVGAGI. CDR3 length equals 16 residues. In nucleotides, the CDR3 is TGTGCCAGCAGTTCACTCCGAGCCCAGGGCACCGGGGAGCTGTTTTTT. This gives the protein CASSSLRAQGTGELFF.

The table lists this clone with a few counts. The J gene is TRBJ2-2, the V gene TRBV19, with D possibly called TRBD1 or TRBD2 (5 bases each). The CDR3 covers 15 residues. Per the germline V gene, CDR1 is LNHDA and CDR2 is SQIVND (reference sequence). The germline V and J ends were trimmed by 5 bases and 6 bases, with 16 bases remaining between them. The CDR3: CASSRRGEIAGELFF. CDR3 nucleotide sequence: TGTGCCAGTAGTCGACGAGGGGAGATAGCCGGGGAGCTGTTTTTT. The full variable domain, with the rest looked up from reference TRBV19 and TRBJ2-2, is DGGITQSPKYLFRKEGQNVTLSCEQNLNHDAMYWYRQDPGQGLRLIYYSQIVNDFQKGDIAEGYSVSREKKESFPLTVTSAQKNPTAFYLCASSRRGEIAGELFFGEGSRLTVL.

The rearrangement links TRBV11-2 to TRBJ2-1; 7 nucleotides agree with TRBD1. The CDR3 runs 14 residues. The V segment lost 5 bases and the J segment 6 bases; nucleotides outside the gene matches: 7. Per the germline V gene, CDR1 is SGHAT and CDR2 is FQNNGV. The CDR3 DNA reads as TGTGCCAGCAGCCATCCGACAGGGCTCAATGAGCAGTTCTTC. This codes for CASSHPTGLNEQFF.

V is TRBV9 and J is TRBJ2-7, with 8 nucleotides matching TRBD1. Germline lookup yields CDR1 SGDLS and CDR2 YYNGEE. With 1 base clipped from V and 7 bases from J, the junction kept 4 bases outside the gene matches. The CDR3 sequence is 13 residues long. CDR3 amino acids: CASSVSGGGEQYF. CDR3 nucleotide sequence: TGTGCCAGCAGCGTATCAGGGGGCGGGGAGCAGTACTTC.

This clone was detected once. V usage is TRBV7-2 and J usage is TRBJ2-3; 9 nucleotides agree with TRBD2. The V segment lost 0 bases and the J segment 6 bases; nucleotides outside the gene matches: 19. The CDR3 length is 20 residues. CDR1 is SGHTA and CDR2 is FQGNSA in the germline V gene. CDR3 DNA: TGTGCCAGCAGCTTAGCCCCCACCTCCGGACTAGCGTTGACGATTGATACGCAGTATTTT. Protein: CASSLAPTSGLALTIDTQYF.